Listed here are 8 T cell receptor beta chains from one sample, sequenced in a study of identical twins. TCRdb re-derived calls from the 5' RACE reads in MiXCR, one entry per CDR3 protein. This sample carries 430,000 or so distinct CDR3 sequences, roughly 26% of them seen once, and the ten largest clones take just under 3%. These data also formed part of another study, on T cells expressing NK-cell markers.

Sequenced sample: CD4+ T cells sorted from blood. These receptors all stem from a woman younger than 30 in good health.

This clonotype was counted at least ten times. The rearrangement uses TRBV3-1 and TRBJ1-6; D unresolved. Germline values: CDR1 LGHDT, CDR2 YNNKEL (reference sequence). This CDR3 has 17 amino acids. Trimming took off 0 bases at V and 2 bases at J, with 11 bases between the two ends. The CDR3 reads CASSQEVWATYNSPLHF. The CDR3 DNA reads TGTGCCAGCAGCCAAGAGGTCTGGGCGACCTATAATTCACCCCTCCACTTT.

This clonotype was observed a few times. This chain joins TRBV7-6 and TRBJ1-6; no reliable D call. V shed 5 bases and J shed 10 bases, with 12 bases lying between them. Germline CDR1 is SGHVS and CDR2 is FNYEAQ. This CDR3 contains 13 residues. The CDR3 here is CASSPATRSPLHF. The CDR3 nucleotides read TGTGCCAGCAGCCCTGCAACAAGGTCACCCCTCCACTTT.

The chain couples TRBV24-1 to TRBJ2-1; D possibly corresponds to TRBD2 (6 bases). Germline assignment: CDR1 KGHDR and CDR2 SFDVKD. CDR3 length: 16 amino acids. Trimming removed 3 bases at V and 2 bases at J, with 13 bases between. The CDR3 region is CATSDGGSVAYNEQFF. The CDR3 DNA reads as TGTGCCACCAGTGATGGAGGGTCTGTCGCCTACAATGAGCAGTTCTTC.

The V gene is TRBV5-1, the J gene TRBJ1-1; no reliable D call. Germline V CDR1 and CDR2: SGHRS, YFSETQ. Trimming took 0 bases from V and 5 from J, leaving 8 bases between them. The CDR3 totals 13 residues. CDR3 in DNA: TGCGCCAGCAGCTTGGAGTCCCCTACTGAAGCTTTCTTT. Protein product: CASSLESPTEAFF.

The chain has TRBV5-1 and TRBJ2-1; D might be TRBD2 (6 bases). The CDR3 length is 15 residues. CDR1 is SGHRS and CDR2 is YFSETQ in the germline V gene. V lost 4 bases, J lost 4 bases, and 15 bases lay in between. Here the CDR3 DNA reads TGCGCCAGCAGCCCAGACTCGGCGGGGTACAATGAGCAGTTCTTC. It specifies CASSPDSAGYNEQFF.

Written as DNA, the CDR3 is TGCGCCAGCAGTGAGGGACTAGCCGCTACCTACGAGCAGTACTTC. This translates into CASSEGLAATYEQYF. The chain has TRBV10-1 and TRBJ2-7, with 8 bases lining up with TRBD2. CDR3 size: 15 residues. Trimming at V came to 2 bases and at J to 2 bases, leaving 5 bases not matched to a gene. Germline V lookup: CDR1 WNHNN, CDR2 SYGVQD (reference sequence).

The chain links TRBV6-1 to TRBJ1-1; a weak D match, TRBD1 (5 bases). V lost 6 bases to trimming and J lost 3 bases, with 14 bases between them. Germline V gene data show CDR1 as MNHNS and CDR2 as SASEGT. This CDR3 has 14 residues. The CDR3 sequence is CASRDMGEDTEAFF. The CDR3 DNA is TGTGCCAGCAGGGATATGGGGGAGGACACTGAAGCTTTCTTT.

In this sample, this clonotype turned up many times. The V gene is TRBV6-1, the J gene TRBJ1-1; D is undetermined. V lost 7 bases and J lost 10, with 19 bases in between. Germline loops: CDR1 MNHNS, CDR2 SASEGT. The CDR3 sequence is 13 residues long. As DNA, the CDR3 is TGTGCCAGCATCCCCCCCGTGGGCAGGCGAGCTTTCTTT. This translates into CASIPPVGRRAFF.